Shown below are 13 T cell receptor beta chains from a single sample sequenced in a study of technical replicates of blood from several donors. Assay used: immunoSEQ multiplex PCR; TCRdb lists only in-frame clones, some missing. The sample lists approximately 52,000 clones, about 86% occurring once. Sequenced sample: PBMCs. All receptors come from a human donor in good health. Some clones in this sample may be carry-over from other donors' samples.

V and J are TRBV18 and TRBJ1-1, with 9 bases fitting TRBD1. V lost 3 bases, J lost 5 bases, and 4 bases stayed unmatched. This CDR3 has 14 residues. The V gene's germline CDR1 is KGHSH and CDR2 LQKENI. The CDR3 sequence is CASSPGTGWTEAFF. CDR3 DNA: TGTGCCAGCTCACCCGGGACAGGGTGGACTGAAGCTTTCTTT.

The V and J genes are TRBV19 and TRBJ2-7; 7 bases are a match to TRBD2. Germline assignment: CDR1 LNHDA and CDR2 SQIVND (reference sequence). J was trimmed by 2 bases and V by 2 bases; bases with no gene match: 3. There are 14 residues in the CDR3. The CDR3 coding sequence is TGTGCCAGTAGTATACGGGGGAGGGCCTACGAGCAGTACTTC. It codes for CASSIRGRAYEQYF.

In nucleotides, the CDR3 is TGTGCCAGCAGCGCCCGACAGGGTACCTACAATGAGCAGTTCTTC. Its protein is CASSARQGTYNEQFF. J is TRBJ2-1 and V is TRBV9; 7 nucleotides match TRBD1. V trimming: 3 bases; J trimming: 2 bases; junction bases outside the gene matches: 5. Per the germline V gene, CDR1 is SGDLS and CDR2 is YYNGEE. The length of the CDR3 is 15 residues.

The V gene is TRBV10-3, the J gene TRBJ2-7; possibly TRBD1 for D (7 bases). CDR1 is ENHRY, CDR2 SYGVKD, per germline. This CDR3 has 17 residues. The V and J ends lost 6 bases and 4 bases respectively, with 25 bases between them. The CDR3 sequence is CAIRGGGGTGTEYEQYF. CDR3 nucleotide sequence: TGTGCCATCAGGGGGGGTGGGGGTACCGGGACAGAGTACGAGCAGTACTTC.

This clone is a singleton in its sample. The chain links TRBV4-3 to TRBJ2-1; 10 bases are shared with TRBD1. J gave up 5 bases and V 2 bases, and 6 bases lay outside the gene matches. Germline-derived CDR1 and CDR2 are LGHNA and YSLEER. The CDR3 runs to 16 residues. Here the CDR3 DNA reads TGCGCCAGCAGCCAACGTGGACAGGGGGTACACAATGAGCAGTTCTTC. Translation: CASSQRGQGVHNEQFF.

V is TRBV28 and J is TRBJ1-6; TRBD1 matches at 8 bases. This CDR3 is built from 15 residues. V shed 11 bases, J shed 5 bases, and the junction held 11 bases outside the gene matches. The germline gives CDR1 MDHEN, CDR2 SYDVKM. CDR3 loop: CASTGQGVNNSPLHF. CDR3 coding DNA: TGTGCCTCGACAGGACAGGGTGTTAATAATTCACCCCTCCACTTT.

The chain has TRBV7-9 and TRBJ2-3, with D maybe TRBD2 (6 bases). Germline assignment: CDR1 SEHNR and CDR2 FQNEAQ (reference sequence). V lost 1 base and J 6 bases, leaving 17 bases between the germline ends. The CDR3 totals 16 residues. DNA of the CDR3: TGTGCCAGCAGCTTAGAGCTAGCGAGGAGCGCTGATACGCAGTATTTT. It translates to CASSLELARSADTQYF.

The J gene is TRBJ1-1, the V gene TRBV4-3; no firm D call. Germline CDR1 LGHNA, CDR2 YSLEER. Trimming removed 1 base at V and 0 bases at J, with 9 bases between. The CDR3 runs to 15 residues. The CDR3 reads CASSQVYGMNTEAFF. CDR3 DNA sequence: TGCGCCAGCAGCCAAGTATACGGGATGAACACTGAAGCTTTCTTT.

The chain joins TRBV4-1 to TRBJ2-3, with 7 bases identical to TRBD2. The CDR3 loop spans 15 amino acids. Per the germline V gene, CDR1 is MGHRA and CDR2 is YSYEKL. V lost 2 bases and J lost 5; bases outside the gene matches: 7. The CDR3 DNA is TGCGCCAGCAGCCAACCCGGACTAGGAGTAGATACGCAGTATTTT. As protein: CASSQPGLGVDTQYF.

V usage is TRBV5-6 and J usage is TRBJ2-1; D is perhaps TRBD1 (6 bases). The CDR3 contains 14 residues. Germline CDR1 SGHDT, CDR2 YYEEEE. V lost 0 bases and J 6 bases, leaving 10 bases between the germline ends. CDR3 bases: TGTGCCAGCAGCTTGGTTGACAGGAGCAATGAGCAGTTCTTC. This encodes CASSLVDRSNEQFF.

This clone was detected once. The CDR3 DNA sequence: TGTGCCTGGATAATCAGGGGCGGCCACGAGCAGTACTTC. Encoded protein: CAWIIRGGHEQYF. V is TRBV30 and J is TRBJ2-7, with D possibly being TRBD1 (6 bases). In germline, CDR1 is GTSNPN, CDR2 SVGIG (reference sequence). V was cut by 4 bases and J by 5 bases, with 15 bases left in between. The CDR3 extends over 13 amino acids.

The chain recombines TRBV5-5 with TRBJ1-1, with D unresolved. Germline-derived CDR1 and CDR2 are SGHKS and YYEKEE (reference sequence). V lost 5 bases and J 1 base, leaving 9 bases between the germline ends. This CDR3 has 13 amino acids. The CDR3 region is CASRVEQNTEAFF. CDR3 in DNA: TGTGCCAGCAGGGTCGAGCAGAACACTGAAGCTTTCTTT. Together with reference TRBV5-5 and TRBJ1-1, the CDR3 gives the full variable domain: DAGVTQSPTHLIKTRGQQVTLRCSPISGHKSVSWYQQVLGQGPQFIFQYYEKEERGRGNFPDRFSARQFPNYSSELNVNALLLGDSALYLCASRVEQNTEAFFGQGTRLTVV.

This chain links TRBV7-2 with TRBJ2-3, with 10 nucleotides matching TRBD2. V dropped 6 bases and J dropped 2; count of bases not matched to a gene: 8. The CDR3 runs 16 residues. Germline V lookup: CDR1 SGHTA, CDR2 FQGNSA. The CDR3 nucleotides are TGTGCCAGCAGGAAACCTAGCGGGAGTTCCACAGATACGCAGTATTTT. It is translated as CASRKPSGSSTDTQYF.